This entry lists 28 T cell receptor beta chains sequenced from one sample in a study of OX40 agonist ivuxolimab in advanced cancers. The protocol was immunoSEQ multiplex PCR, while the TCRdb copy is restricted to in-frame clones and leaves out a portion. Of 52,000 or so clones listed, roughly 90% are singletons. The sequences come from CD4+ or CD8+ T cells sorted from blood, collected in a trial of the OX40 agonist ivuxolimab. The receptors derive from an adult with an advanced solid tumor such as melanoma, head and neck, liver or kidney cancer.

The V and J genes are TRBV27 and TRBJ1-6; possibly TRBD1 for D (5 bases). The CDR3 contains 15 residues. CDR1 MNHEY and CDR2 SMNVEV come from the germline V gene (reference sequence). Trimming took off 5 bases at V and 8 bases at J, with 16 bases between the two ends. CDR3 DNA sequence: TGTGCCAGCAGTGTGAATCAGGGTGGCGATTCACCCCTCCACTTT. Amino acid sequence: CASSVNQGGDSPLHF.

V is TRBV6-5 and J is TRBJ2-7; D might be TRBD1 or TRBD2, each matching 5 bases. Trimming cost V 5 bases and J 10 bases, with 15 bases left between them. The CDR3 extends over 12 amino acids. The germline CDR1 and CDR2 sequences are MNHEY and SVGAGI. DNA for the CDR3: TGTGCCAGCAGTGACGGGACCGCGGGCCAGTACTTC. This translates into CASSDGTAGQYF.

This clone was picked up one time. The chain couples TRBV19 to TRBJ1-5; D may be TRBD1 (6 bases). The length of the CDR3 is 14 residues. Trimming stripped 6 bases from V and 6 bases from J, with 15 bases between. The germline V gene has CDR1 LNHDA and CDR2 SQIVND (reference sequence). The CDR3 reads CASRTAGGRQPQHF. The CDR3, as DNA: TGTGCCAGTAGGACCGCGGGGGGGCGTCAGCCCCAGCATTTT.

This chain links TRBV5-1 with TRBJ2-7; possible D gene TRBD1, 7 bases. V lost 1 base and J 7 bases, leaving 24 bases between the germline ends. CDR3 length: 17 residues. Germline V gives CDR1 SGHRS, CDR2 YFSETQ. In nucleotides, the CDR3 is TGCGCCAGCAGCTTGATAGGGGGGAGTTCACAGGGGAGAGAGCAGTACTTC. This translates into CASSLIGGSSQGREQYF.

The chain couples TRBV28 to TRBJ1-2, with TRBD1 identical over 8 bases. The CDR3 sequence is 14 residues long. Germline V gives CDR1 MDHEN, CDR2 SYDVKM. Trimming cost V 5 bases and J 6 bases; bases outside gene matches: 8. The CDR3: CASSPLTGDNGYTF. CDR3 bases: TGTGCCAGCAGTCCCCTGACAGGGGATAATGGCTACACCTTC.

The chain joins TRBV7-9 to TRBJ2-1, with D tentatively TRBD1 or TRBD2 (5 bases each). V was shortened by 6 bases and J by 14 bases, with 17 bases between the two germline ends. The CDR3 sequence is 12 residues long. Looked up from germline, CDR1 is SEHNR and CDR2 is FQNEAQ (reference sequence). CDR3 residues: CASSRDEGLKFF. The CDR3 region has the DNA TGTGCCAGCAGTCGGGACGAGGGGCTTAAGTTCTTC.

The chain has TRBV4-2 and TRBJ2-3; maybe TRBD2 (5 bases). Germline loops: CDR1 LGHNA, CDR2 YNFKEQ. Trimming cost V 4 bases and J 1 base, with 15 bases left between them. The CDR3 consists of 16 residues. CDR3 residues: CASSRKGLAGTDTQYF. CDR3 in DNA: TGTGCCAGCAGCCGGAAGGGCCTAGCAGGCACAGATACGCAGTATTTT.

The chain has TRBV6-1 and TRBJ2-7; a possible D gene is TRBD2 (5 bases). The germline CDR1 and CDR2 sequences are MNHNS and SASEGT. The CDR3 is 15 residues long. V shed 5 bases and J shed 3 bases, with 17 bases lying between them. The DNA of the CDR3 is TGTGCCAGCAGTTTACAAGGACTGGACCACTACGAGCAGTACTTC. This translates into CASSLQGLDHYEQYF.

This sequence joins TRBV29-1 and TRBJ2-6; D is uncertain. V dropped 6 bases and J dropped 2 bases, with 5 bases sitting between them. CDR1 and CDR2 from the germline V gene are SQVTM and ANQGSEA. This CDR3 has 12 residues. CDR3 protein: CSVNAGANVLTF. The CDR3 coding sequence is TGCAGCGTGAATGCTGGGGCCAACGTCCTGACTTTC.

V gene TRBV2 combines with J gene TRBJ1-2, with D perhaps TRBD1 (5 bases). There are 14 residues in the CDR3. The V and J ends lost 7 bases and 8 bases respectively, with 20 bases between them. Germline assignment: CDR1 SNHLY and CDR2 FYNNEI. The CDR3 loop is CASIPTAGHQGYTF. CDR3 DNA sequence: TGTGCCAGCATCCCCACGGCAGGGCACCAGGGCTACACCTTC.

As DNA, the CDR3 is TGCGCCAGCAGCTCCTCCGGGGGCCCTGGCTACACCTTC. Translation: CASSSSGGPGYTF. J is TRBJ1-2 and V is TRBV5-1; possibly TRBD1 for D (6 bases). The V end was cut by 3 bases, the J end by 7 bases, with 13 bases between. The CDR3 length is 13 residues. Germline V gives CDR1 SGHRS, CDR2 YFSETQ.

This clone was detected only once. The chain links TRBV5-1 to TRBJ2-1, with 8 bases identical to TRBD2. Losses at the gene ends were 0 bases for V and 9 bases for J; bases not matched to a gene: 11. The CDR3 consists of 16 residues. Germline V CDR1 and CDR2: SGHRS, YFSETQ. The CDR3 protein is CASSLGRGARPAEQFF. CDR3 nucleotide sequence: TGCGCCAGCAGCTTGGGGCGGGGGGCGCGACCGGCTGAGCAGTTCTTC.

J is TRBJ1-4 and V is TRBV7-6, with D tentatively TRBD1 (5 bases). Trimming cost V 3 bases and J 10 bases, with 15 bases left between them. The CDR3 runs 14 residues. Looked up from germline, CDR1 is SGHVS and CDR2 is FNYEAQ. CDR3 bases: TGTGCCAGCAGCTTCACCGGGGCTGCTTCAAAACTGTTTTTT. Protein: CASSFTGAASKLFF.

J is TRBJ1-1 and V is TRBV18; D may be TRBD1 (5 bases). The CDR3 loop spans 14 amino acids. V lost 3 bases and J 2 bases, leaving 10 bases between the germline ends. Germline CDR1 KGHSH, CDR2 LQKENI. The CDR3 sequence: CASSPRDLNTEAFF. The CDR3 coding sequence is TGTGCCAGCTCACCCAGGGACCTAAACACTGAAGCTTTCTTT.

The CDR3 DNA reads TGTGCCAGCTCGCCCATACAGGGAGTGGGGCTTGGCTACACCTTC. Protein product: CASSPIQGVGLGYTF. The rearrangement links TRBV18 to TRBJ1-2; perhaps TRBD1 as D (6 bases). This CDR3 contains 15 residues. Looked up from germline, CDR1 is KGHSH and CDR2 is LQKENI. V lost 6 bases, J lost 7 bases, and 21 bases lay in between.

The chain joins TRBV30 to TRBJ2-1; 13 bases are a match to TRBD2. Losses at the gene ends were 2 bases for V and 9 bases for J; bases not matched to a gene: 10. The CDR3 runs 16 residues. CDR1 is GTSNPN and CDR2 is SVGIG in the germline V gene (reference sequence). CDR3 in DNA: TGTGCCTGGAGTTCTTATTCGACTAGCGGGAGGCTTGAGCAGTTCTTC. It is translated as CAWSSYSTSGRLEQFF.

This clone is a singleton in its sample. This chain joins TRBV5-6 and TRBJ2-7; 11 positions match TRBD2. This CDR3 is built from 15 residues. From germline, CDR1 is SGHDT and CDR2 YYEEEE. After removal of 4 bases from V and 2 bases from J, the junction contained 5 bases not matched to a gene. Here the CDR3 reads CASSPGTSGTYEQYF. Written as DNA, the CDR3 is TGTGCCAGCAGCCCTGGGACTAGCGGAACCTACGAGCAGTACTTC. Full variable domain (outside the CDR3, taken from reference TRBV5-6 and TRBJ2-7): DAGVTQSPTHLIKTRGQQVTLRCSPKSGHDTVSWYQQALGQGPQFIFQYYEEEERQRGNFPDRFSGHQFPNYSSELNVNALLLGDSALYLCASSPGTSGTYEQYFGPGTRLTVT.

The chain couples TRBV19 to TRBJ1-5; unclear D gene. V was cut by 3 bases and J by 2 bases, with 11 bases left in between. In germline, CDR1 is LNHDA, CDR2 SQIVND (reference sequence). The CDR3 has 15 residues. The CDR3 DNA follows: TGTGCCAGTAGTATGGAGGGTAGGCGCAATCAGCCCCAGCATTTT. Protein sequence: CASSMEGRRNQPQHF.

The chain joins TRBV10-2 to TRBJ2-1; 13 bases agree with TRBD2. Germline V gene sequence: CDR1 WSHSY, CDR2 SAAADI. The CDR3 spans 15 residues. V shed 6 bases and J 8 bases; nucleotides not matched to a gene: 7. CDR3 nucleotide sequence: TGCGCCAGCAGGGCGGGACTAGCGGGAATCTATGAGCAGTTCTTC. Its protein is CASRAGLAGIYEQFF.

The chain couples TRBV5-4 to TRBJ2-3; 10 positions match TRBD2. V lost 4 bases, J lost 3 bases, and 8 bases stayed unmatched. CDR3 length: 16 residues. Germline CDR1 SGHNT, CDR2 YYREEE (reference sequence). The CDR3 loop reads CASSDQRGGRTDTQYF. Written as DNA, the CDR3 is TGTGCCAGCAGCGATCAGCGGGGGGGCAGGACAGATACGCAGTATTTT. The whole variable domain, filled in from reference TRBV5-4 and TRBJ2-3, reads ETGVTQSPTHLIKTRGQQVTLRCSSQSGHNTVSWYQQALGQGPQFIFQYYREEENGRGNFPPRFSGLQFPNYSSELNVNALELDDSALYLCASSDQRGGRTDTQYFGPGTRLTVL.

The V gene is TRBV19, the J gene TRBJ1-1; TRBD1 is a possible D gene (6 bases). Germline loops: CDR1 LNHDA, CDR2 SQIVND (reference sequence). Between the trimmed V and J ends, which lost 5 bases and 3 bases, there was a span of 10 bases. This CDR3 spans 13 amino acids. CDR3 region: CASSYSGDTEAFF. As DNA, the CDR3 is TGTGCCAGTAGTTATTCAGGGGACACTGAAGCTTTCTTT.

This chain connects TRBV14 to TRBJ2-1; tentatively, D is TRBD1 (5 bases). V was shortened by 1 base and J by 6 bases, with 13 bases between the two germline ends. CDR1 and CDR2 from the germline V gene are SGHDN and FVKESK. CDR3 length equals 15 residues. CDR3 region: CASSQGPGKSNEQFF. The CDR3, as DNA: TGTGCCAGCAGCCAAGGTCCAGGGAAATCCAATGAGCAGTTCTTC.

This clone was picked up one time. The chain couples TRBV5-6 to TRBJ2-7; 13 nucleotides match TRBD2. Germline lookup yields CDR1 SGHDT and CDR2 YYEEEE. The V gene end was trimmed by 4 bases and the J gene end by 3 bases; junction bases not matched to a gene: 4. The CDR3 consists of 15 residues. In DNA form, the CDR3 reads TGTGCCAGCAGCCGGGGACTAGCGGGAAGCTACGAGCAGTACTTC. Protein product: CASSRGLAGSYEQYF.

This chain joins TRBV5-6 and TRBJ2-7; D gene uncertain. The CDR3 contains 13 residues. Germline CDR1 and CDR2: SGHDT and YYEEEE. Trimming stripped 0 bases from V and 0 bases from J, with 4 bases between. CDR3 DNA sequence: TGTGCCAGCAGCTTGGTGGCCTCCTACGAGCAGTACTTC. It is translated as CASSLVASYEQYF.

Written as DNA, the CDR3 is TGTGCCAGCAGTTACATGACAGGGTACGACACTGAAGCTTTCTTT. Translation gives CASSYMTGYDTEAFF. The chain joins TRBV6-6 to TRBJ1-1; 7 bases line up with TRBD1. Germline V CDR1 and CDR2: MNHNY, SVGAGI (reference sequence). The CDR3 covers 15 residues. V lost 2 bases to trimming and J lost 3 bases; unmatched junction nucleotides: 6.

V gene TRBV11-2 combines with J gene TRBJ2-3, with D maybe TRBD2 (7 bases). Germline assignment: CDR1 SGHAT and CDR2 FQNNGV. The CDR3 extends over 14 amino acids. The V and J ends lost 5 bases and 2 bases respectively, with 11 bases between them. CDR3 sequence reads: CASSRGGDTDTQYF. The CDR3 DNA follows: TGTGCCAGCAGCAGGGGGGGGGACACAGATACGCAGTATTTT.

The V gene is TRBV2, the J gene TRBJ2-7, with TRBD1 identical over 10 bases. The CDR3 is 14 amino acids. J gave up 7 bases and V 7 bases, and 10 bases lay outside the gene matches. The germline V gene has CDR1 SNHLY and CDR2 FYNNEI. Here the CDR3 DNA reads TGTGCCAGCACCATCCGGACAGGGGGGGGAGAGCAGTACTTC. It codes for CASTIRTGGGEQYF.

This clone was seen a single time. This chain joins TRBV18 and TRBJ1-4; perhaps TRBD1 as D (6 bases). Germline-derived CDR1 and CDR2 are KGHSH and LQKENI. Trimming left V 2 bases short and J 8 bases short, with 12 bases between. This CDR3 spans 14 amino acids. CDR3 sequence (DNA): TGTGCCAGCTCACCAGTGGGGGGGCGAGAAAAACTGTTTTTT. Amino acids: CASSPVGGREKLFF.